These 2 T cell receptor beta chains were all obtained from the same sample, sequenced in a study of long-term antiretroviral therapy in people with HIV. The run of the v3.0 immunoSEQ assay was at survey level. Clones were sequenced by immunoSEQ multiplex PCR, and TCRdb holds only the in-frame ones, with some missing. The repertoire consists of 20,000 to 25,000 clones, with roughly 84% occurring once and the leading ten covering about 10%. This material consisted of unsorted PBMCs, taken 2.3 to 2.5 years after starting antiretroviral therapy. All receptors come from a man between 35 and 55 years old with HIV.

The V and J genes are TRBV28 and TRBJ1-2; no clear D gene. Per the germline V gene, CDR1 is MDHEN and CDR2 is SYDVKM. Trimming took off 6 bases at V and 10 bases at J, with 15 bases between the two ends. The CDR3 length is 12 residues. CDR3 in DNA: TGTGCCAGCAGGTCTCCGGTTTGGGTCTACACCTTC. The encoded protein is CASRSPVWVYTF.

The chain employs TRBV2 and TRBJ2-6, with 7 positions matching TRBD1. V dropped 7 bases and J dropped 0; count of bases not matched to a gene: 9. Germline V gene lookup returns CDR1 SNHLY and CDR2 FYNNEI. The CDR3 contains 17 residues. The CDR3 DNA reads TGTGCCAGCAAAGGGGGCCGGGACCCCTCTGGGGCCAACGTCCTGACTTTC. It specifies CASKGGRDPSGANVLTF.